The 25 T cell receptor beta chains reported below all come from one sample, sequenced in a study of blood T cell repertoires in COVID-19. The table came from immunoSEQ multiplex PCR; TCRdb's copy has only in-frame clones and leaves some out. The sample carries 200,000 to 300,000 clones, around 88% recorded once. Sequencing was done on a sample of PBMCs or T cells enriched from blood (not recorded which). These receptors were taken from a woman aged 40 to 50 with acute COVID-19.

The chain carries TRBV5-8 and TRBJ1-4; 11 nucleotides agree with TRBD1. Germline CDR1 is SGHTS and CDR2 is YDEGEE. With 3 bases clipped from V and 3 bases from J, the junction kept 7 bases outside the gene matches. This CDR3 region has 17 residues. CDR3 amino acids: CASSYPSGQGANEKLFF. The DNA of the CDR3 is TGTGCCAGCAGCTACCCTTCGGGACAGGGGGCTAATGAAAAACTGTTTTTT.

This sequence joins TRBV7-6 and TRBJ1-1; a weak D match, TRBD1 (5 bases). The V and J ends lost 2 bases and 11 bases respectively, with 9 bases between them. Germline-derived CDR1 and CDR2 are SGHVS and FNYEAQ. The CDR3 is 11 residues long. The CDR3 loop is CASSLTGVAFF. CDR3 DNA sequence: TGTGCCAGCAGCTTAACAGGTGTCGCTTTCTTT.

The CDR3 reads CASSQTRTGGLDEQYV. DNA for the CDR3: TGTGCCAGCTCACAAACGAGGACAGGGGGTCTTGACGAGCAGTACGTC. This sequence joins TRBV18 and TRBJ2-7; 10 bases are a match to TRBD1. The CDR3 length is 16 residues. V was pared by 4 bases and J by 5 bases, with 11 bases of the junction left unmatched. The germline CDR1 and CDR2 sequences are KGHSH and LQKENI.

The V gene is TRBV5-1, the J gene TRBJ2-6; D is possibly TRBD1 (6 bases). Germline CDR1 SGHRS, CDR2 YFSETQ. Trimming took off 3 bases at V and 4 bases at J, with 14 bases between the two ends. This CDR3 has 16 amino acids. CDR3 amino acids: CASSSSPGAGANVLTF. CDR3 nucleotide sequence: TGCGCCAGCAGCTCTTCCCCAGGGGCCGGGGCCAACGTCCTGACTTTC.

This chain links TRBV10-2 with TRBJ1-4, with TRBD1 matching 8 bases. The CDR3 sequence is 15 residues long. The V gene's germline CDR1 is WSHSY and CDR2 SAAADI. J lost 5 bases, V lost 6 bases, and 8 bases had no gene match. The CDR3 protein is CASRRDRGSNEKLFF. CDR3 sequence (DNA): TGCGCCAGCAGACGCGACAGGGGATCCAATGAAAAACTGTTTTTT.

This rearrangement joins TRBV29-1 to TRBJ1-1, with D possibly matching TRBD1 (5 bases). Germline assignment: CDR1 SQVTM and CDR2 ANQGSEA. The CDR3 is made up of 16 amino acids. V lost 5 bases, J lost 4 bases, and 23 bases lay in between. For the CDR3, the DNA is TGCAGCGTTTCCGTATCAGGGCCCACTTATGGCACTGAAGCTTTCTTT. Translation gives CSVSVSGPTYGTEAFF.

On this clone: The same CDR3 is also encoded by other DNA sequences in this sample. The chain couples TRBV4-1 to TRBJ1-1, with a weak D call TRBD1 (5 bases). With 1 base removed from V and 2 bases from J, the gap between germline ends came to 8 bases. The CDR3 loop spans 14 amino acids. The germline V gene has CDR1 MGHRA and CDR2 YSYEKL. CDR3 DNA: TGCGCCAGCAGCCAAGGGCAGGGAAACACTGAAGCTTTCTTT. Protein sequence: CASSQGQGNTEAFF.

The J gene is TRBJ2-7, the V gene TRBV15, with D possibly matching TRBD1 (6 bases). Trimming stripped 5 bases from V and 4 bases from J, with 21 bases between. CDR1 LNHNV and CDR2 YYDKDF come from the germline V gene (reference sequence). The CDR3 consists of 16 residues. The CDR3 nucleotides are TGTGCCACCAGCCCCCGGACAGAAGGCTTACCTTACGAGCAGTACGTC. Encoded protein: CATSPRTEGLPYEQYV.

The V and J genes are TRBV6-5 and TRBJ1-1, with D perhaps TRBD1 (6 bases). The CDR3 loop spans 13 amino acids. Trimming shortened V by 4 bases and J by 8 bases, and 14 bases separated the two germline ends. The germline CDR1 and CDR2 sequences are MNHEY and SVGAGI. CDR3 sequence: CASSSTGTGEAFF. CDR3 nucleotides: TGTGCCAGCAGTTCCACAGGGACCGGGGAAGCTTTCTTT.

The J gene is TRBJ2-3, the V gene TRBV3-1 (or the pseudogene TRBV3-2); 7 positions match TRBD2. CDR3 length: 16 residues. Unmatched junction bases numbered 8, after V lost 4 bases and J lost 1 base. In germline, CDR1 is LGHDT, CDR2 YNNKEL (reference sequence). CDR3 nucleotide sequence: TGTGCCAGCAGCCCAGTCGGACTAGTAGGCACAGATACGCAGTATTTT. Translating gives CASSPVGLVGTDTQYF.

This sequence joins TRBV5-4 and TRBJ1-2; TRBD1 is a possible D gene (6 bases). V lost 4 bases, J lost 8 bases, and 21 bases lay in between. In germline, CDR1 is SGHNT, CDR2 YYREEE (reference sequence). The CDR3 spans 15 residues. The DNA of the CDR3 is TGTGCCAGCAGCGCCTATGACCGGGACATCGGAGGCTACACCTTC. This gives the protein CASSAYDRDIGGYTF.

The chain has TRBV7-9 and TRBJ1-3; the D gene is possibly TRBD1 (6 bases). Germline CDR1 SEHNR, CDR2 FQNEAQ (reference sequence). The CDR3 spans 17 residues. Trimming removed 0 bases from V and 0 bases from J, with 12 bases in between. The CDR3 region is CASSLAGAASSGNTIYF. CDR3 in DNA: TGTGCCAGCAGCTTAGCGGGGGCCGCAAGCTCTGGAAACACCATATATTTT.

This chain connects TRBV10-1 to TRBJ1-5; a weak D match, TRBD1 (5 bases). V gave up 2 bases and J gave up 1 base, with 12 bases separating them. Germline V gives CDR1 WNHNN, CDR2 SYGVQD (reference sequence). The CDR3 is 16 amino acids. The CDR3 DNA reads as TGCGCCAGCAGTGAGAGGTCCAGGGTGAGCAATCAGCCCCAGCATTTT. Its protein product is CASSERSRVSNQPQHF.

This clone has a single count. V and J are TRBV2 and TRBJ1-6; 10 nucleotides agree with TRBD1. CDR1 SNHLY and CDR2 FYNNEI come from the germline V gene. The length of the CDR3 is 17 residues. The V gene end was trimmed by 6 bases and the J gene end by 0 bases; junction bases not matched to a gene: 5. The CDR3 spells CASRRDRGSSYNSPLHF. The CDR3 nucleotides are TGTGCCAGCAGGCGGGACAGGGGTAGCTCCTATAATTCACCCCTCCACTTT.

The V and J genes are TRBV5-5 and TRBJ1-4, with D unclear. Germline CDR1 is SGHKS and CDR2 is YYEKEE (reference sequence). The V end lost 0 bases, the J end lost 1 base, and 4 bases lay between the germline ends. CDR3 size: 14 residues. Here the CDR3 DNA reads TGTGCCAGCAGCTTGGCTTTAACTAATGAAAAACTGTTTTTT. This gives the protein CASSLALTNEKLFF.

This clone came up once. V and J are TRBV6-6 and TRBJ1-5; a weak D match, TRBD1 (6 bases). V gave up 1 base and J gave up 3 bases, with 13 bases separating them. Germline CDR1 and CDR2: MNHNY and SVGAGI (reference sequence). The CDR3 is 16 residues long. The CDR3 loop is CASSYFGRGDNQPQHF. For the CDR3, the DNA is TGTGCCAGCAGTTACTTTGGCAGGGGTGACAATCAGCCCCAGCATTTT.

V and J are TRBV6-1 and TRBJ1-2; D uncertain. Germline CDR1 MNHNS, CDR2 SASEGT. The V gene lost 3 bases and the J gene lost 5 bases, with 16 bases spanning the gap. The CDR3 covers 15 residues. The CDR3 protein is CASSERRTPTYGYTF. In DNA form, the CDR3 reads TGTGCCAGCAGTGAGCGTCGGACTCCCACTTATGGCTACACCTTC.

The CDR3 nucleotides read TGTGCCAGCACTATTGGGGGGGTCTATGGCTACACCTTC. It specifies CASTIGGVYGYTF. V is TRBV5-6 and J is TRBJ1-2; D is possibly TRBD1 (5 bases). The V gene's germline CDR1 is SGHDT and CDR2 YYEEEE. This CDR3 is built from 13 residues. Trimming pared 6 bases from V and 4 bases from J, leaving 13 bases between.

The chain employs TRBV9 and TRBJ2-1, with 8 bases that match TRBD2. The CDR3 spans 17 residues. From germline, CDR1 is SGDLS and CDR2 YYNGEE. Germline trimming cut 0 bases from V and 7 bases from J; bases unmatched to any gene: 12. The DNA for the CDR3 is TGTGCCAGCAGCGTAGACCCACCCGGGGGGGCACTGAATGAGCAGTTCTTC. Its translation is CASSVDPPGGALNEQFF. Full variable domain (remainder filled in from reference TRBV9 and TRBJ2-1): DSGVTQTPKHLITATGQRVTLRCSPRSGDLSVYWYQQSLDQGLQFLIQYYNGEERAKGNILERFSAQQFPDLHSELNLSSLELGDSALYFCASSVDPPGGALNEQFFGPGTRLTVL.

The CDR3 loop reads CASSLAEGLNYGYTF. CDR3 DNA sequence: TGTGCCAGCAGCTTAGCAGAGGGACTTAACTATGGCTACACCTTC. This chain joins TRBV7-2 and TRBJ1-2, with D maybe TRBD1 (5 bases). The CDR3 loop spans 15 amino acids. Between the trimmed V and J ends, which lost 0 bases and 1 base, there was a span of 9 bases. Germline CDR1 SGHTA, CDR2 FQGNSA.

The chain uses TRBV2 and TRBJ2-1, with 10 bases lining up with TRBD2. Germline trimming cut 2 bases from V and 7 bases from J; bases unmatched to any gene: 2. Germline V gene sequence: CDR1 SNHLY, CDR2 FYNNEI. This CDR3 contains 14 residues. This chain's CDR3 is CASSELAGENEQFF. CDR3 DNA: TGTGCCAGCAGTGAACTAGCGGGAGAGAATGAGCAGTTCTTC.

The rearrangement uses TRBV9 and TRBJ2-5, with TRBD2 identical over 13 bases. V shed 5 bases and J 3 bases; nucleotides not matched to a gene: 4. Germline V CDR1 and CDR2: SGDLS, YYNGEE. The CDR3 has 15 amino acids. Written as DNA, the CDR3 is TGTGCCAGCAGTGCCGGGACTAGCGGGAAAGAGACCCAGTACTTC. Its protein is CASSAGTSGKETQYF.

The chain joins TRBV29-1 to TRBJ1-1; TRBD1 is a possible D gene (5 bases). The CDR3 loop spans 13 amino acids. Germline V gene lookup returns CDR1 SQVTM and CDR2 ANQGSEA. Trimming shortened V by 7 bases and J by 0 bases, and 12 bases separated the two germline ends. The CDR3 nucleotides are TGCAGCGCCGAGGCAGGGATGAACACTGAAGCTTTCTTT. Translating it yields CSAEAGMNTEAFF.

The chain employs TRBV19 and TRBJ2-1; 8 positions match TRBD2. From germline, CDR1 is LNHDA and CDR2 SQIVND (reference sequence). After removal of 0 bases from V and 9 bases from J, the junction contained 7 bases not matched to a gene. This CDR3 has 15 amino acids. DNA for the CDR3: TGTGCCAGTAGTATAGAAGGACTAGCTATGGCTGAGCAGTTCTTC. Translating gives CASSIEGLAMAEQFF.

J is TRBJ1-1 and V is TRBV30; the D gene is possibly TRBD1 (5 bases). From germline, CDR1 is GTSNPN and CDR2 SVGIG (reference sequence). The V gene lost 3 bases and the J gene lost 4 bases, with 9 bases spanning the gap. The CDR3 is 12 residues long. The CDR3 reads CAWSREGTEAFF. Here the CDR3 DNA reads TGTGCCTGGAGCAGGGAGGGCACTGAAGCTTTCTTT.